The 32 T cell receptor beta chains in this list originate from one sample, sequenced in a study of blood T cell repertoires in COVID-19. The data were produced by immunoSEQ multiplex PCR, yet TCRdb's version contains in-frame clones alone and is incomplete. This sample yields 250,000 to 300,000 clones, of which about nine tenths are seen a single time; less than 3% belongs to the top ten. The sample comprised peripheral blood. Receptors originate from a woman younger than 45 with active or convalescent COVID-19.

Here the CDR3 DNA reads TGCGCCAGCAACTTAGACGGGACTAATGAAAAACTGTTTTTT. This sequence encodes CASNLDGTNEKLFF. The chain uses TRBV5-1 and TRBJ1-4; D remains ambiguous. Germline values: CDR1 SGHRS, CDR2 YFSETQ. V dropped 6 bases and J dropped 2 bases, with 11 bases sitting between them. The CDR3 has 14 amino acids. Full variable domain (remainder filled in from reference TRBV5-1 and TRBJ1-4): KAGVTQTPRYLIKTRGQQVTLSCSPISGHRSVSWYQQTPGQGLQFLFEYFSETQRNKGNFPGRFSGRQFSNSRSEMNVSTLELGDSALYLCASNLDGTNEKLFFGSGTQLSVL.

This rearrangement joins TRBV5-4 to TRBJ2-1; D is perhaps TRBD2 (7 bases). The CDR3 covers 15 residues. V shed 0 bases and J shed 6 bases, with 13 bases lying between them. The germline V gene has CDR1 SGHNT and CDR2 YYREEE (reference sequence). The CDR3 bases are TGTGCCAGCAGCTTGGGACTAGGGGGGGGCAATGAGCAGTTCTTC. Encoded protein: CASSLGLGGGNEQFF. The whole variable domain, remainder taken from reference TRBV5-4 and TRBJ2-1, is ETGVTQSPTHLIKTRGQQVTLRCSSQSGHNTVSWYQQALGQGPQFIFQYYREEENGRGNFPPRFSGLQFPNYSSELNVNALELDDSALYLCASSLGLGGGNEQFFGPGTRLTVL.

The chain links TRBV7-9 to TRBJ2-3, with 7 bases lining up with TRBD1. This CDR3 spans 16 amino acids. V shed 5 bases, J shed 2 bases, and the junction held 10 bases outside the gene matches. The germline gives CDR1 SEHNR, CDR2 FQNEAQ (reference sequence). The DNA for the CDR3 is TGTGCCAGCAGCAACCCCAGGGGGAGCACCACAGATACGCAGTATTTT. This codes for CASSNPRGSTTDTQYF.

This clone has just a few counts. The chain couples TRBV5-1 to TRBJ2-1, with a possible D match to TRBD2 (5 bases). The CDR3 is made up of 13 amino acids. The V gene's germline CDR1 is SGHRS and CDR2 YFSETQ. V was clipped by 3 bases and J by 8 bases, with 12 bases between them. CDR3 coding DNA: TGCGCCAGCAGCTACCTCGGAGGCGATGAGCAGTTCTTC. This gives the protein CASSYLGGDEQFF.

The V call is TRBV15, the J call TRBJ2-1; 7 bases fit TRBD2. The CDR3 is made up of 15 amino acids. The trim removed 0 bases at V and 6 bases at J, leaving 5 bases unmatched. The germline V gene has CDR1 LNHNV and CDR2 YYDKDF (reference sequence). In DNA form, the CDR3 reads TGTGCCACCAGCAGAGATCAGGGAGGGTTCAATGAGCAGTTCTTC. This codes for CATSRDQGGFNEQFF. Complete variable domain (other parts from reference TRBV15 and TRBJ2-1): DAMVIQNPRYQVTQFGKPVTLSCSQTLNHNVMYWYQQKSSQAPKLLFHYYDKDFNNEADTPDNFQSRRPNTSFCFLDIRSPGLGDTAMYLCATSRDQGGFNEQFFGPGTRLTVL.

This chain uses TRBV10-2 with TRBJ2-1; 7 bases align to TRBD2. The CDR3 length is 15 residues. With V trimmed by 6 bases and J by 7 bases, 12 bases remained unmatched. Germline CDR1 and CDR2: WSHSY and SAAADI. DNA of the CDR3: TGCGCCAGCAGGGACGAGCGGGGCTCGTGGAATGAGCAGTTCTTC. Protein product: CASRDERGSWNEQFF.

The chain carries TRBV6-5 and TRBJ2-2, with D tentatively TRBD2 (6 bases). This CDR3 region has 14 residues. The germline CDR1 and CDR2 sequences are MNHEY and SVGAGI. Deletions cut 5 bases from V and 2 bases from J, with 9 bases between. CDR3 sequence reads: CASSRDSNTGELFF. CDR3 coding DNA: TGTGCCAGCAGTAGGGACTCAAACACCGGGGAGCTGTTTTTT.

The CDR3 region is CSASPRGSTDTQYF. The DNA of the CDR3 is TGCAGTGCTAGTCCACGCGGTAGCACAGATACGCAGTATTTT. The chain is built from TRBV20-1 and TRBJ2-3; D call uncertain. Trimming removed 3 bases from V and 0 bases from J, with 10 bases in between. CDR1 is DFQATT and CDR2 is SNEGSKA in the germline V gene (reference sequence). This CDR3 comprises 14 residues.

The rearrangement joins TRBV5-1 to TRBJ2-3; tentatively, D is TRBD1 (6 bases). V shed 3 bases and J shed 0 bases, with 14 bases lying between them. Germline V gene data show CDR1 as SGHRS and CDR2 as YFSETQ. The CDR3 runs to 16 residues. The CDR3: CASSSQGTTSTDTQYF. CDR3 coding DNA: TGCGCCAGCAGCTCCCAGGGGACCACTAGCACAGATACGCAGTATTTT. Full variable domain (remainder filled in from reference TRBV5-1 and TRBJ2-3): KAGVTQTPRYLIKTRGQQVTLSCSPISGHRSVSWYQQTPGQGLQFLFEYFSETQRNKGNFPGRFSGRQFSNSRSEMNVSTLELGDSALYLCASSSQGTTSTDTQYFGPGTRLTVL.

With respect to this clone: This specimen includes other DNA sequences encoding the same CDR3. The rearrangement uses TRBV27 and TRBJ1-6; 7 nucleotides align to TRBD1. The V segment lost 6 bases and the J segment 6 bases; nucleotides outside the gene matches: 5. Germline values: CDR1 MNHEY, CDR2 SMNVEV (reference sequence). The CDR3 contains 14 residues. In nucleotides, the CDR3 is TGTGCCAGCAGCCTAGGACAGGTTAATTCACCCCTCCACTTT. Its translation is CASSLGQVNSPLHF.

The V call is TRBV5-5, the J call TRBJ2-2; TRBD2 agrees at 9 bases. J lost 5 bases, V lost 3 bases, and 5 bases had no gene match. The CDR3 is made up of 15 amino acids. Per germline, CDR1 SGHKS and CDR2 YYEKEE (reference sequence). The CDR3 here is CASSSMLAGTGELFF. The CDR3 nucleotides read TGTGCCAGCAGCTCGATGCTAGCGGGGACCGGGGAGCTGTTTTTT.

This rearrangement joins TRBV3-1 (or the pseudogene TRBV3-2) to TRBJ1-1; no definite D call. CDR1 is LGHDT and CDR2 is YNNKEL in the germline V gene (reference sequence). V was trimmed by 1 base and J by 9 bases, leaving 12 bases between them. The CDR3 sequence is 13 residues long. This chain's CDR3 is CASSQARPGQAFF. The DNA for the CDR3 is TGTGCCAGCAGCCAAGCGCGACCGGGTCAAGCTTTCTTT.

This chain links TRBV5-1 with TRBJ2-7; 8 bases are a match to TRBD2. The CDR3 contains 15 residues. V gave up 0 bases and J gave up 2 bases; unmatched junction bases: 4. The germline V gene has CDR1 SGHRS and CDR2 YFSETQ. The CDR3 sequence: CASSLVSGDTYEQYF. As DNA, the CDR3 is TGCGCCAGCAGCTTGGTTAGCGGGGATACCTACGAGCAGTACTTC.

CDR3 DNA sequence: TGTGCCAGCAGTTACGACAGGCAGGGGCAGCCCCAGCATTTT. Translated, it gives CASSYDRQGQPQHF. The chain recombines TRBV6-6 with TRBJ1-5, with D perhaps TRBD1 (6 bases). Trimming took off 2 bases at V and 7 bases at J, with 12 bases between the two ends. The CDR3 loop spans 14 amino acids. The germline V gene encodes CDR1 MNHNY and CDR2 SVGAGI (reference sequence).

This clone has only one observation. The chain couples TRBV15 to TRBJ1-1; TRBD1 agrees at 7 bases. Germline CDR1 and CDR2: LNHNV and YYDKDF (reference sequence). The CDR3 covers 15 residues. V gave up 1 base and J gave up 6 bases; unmatched junction bases: 8. This CDR3 reads CATSRGRDRSPEAFF. Here the CDR3 DNA reads TGTGCCACCAGCAGAGGTCGGGACAGATCCCCTGAAGCTTTCTTT. The variable domain in full, completed from reference TRBV15 and TRBJ1-1, reads DAMVIQNPRYQVTQFGKPVTLSCSQTLNHNVMYWYQQKSSQAPKLLFHYYDKDFNNEADTPDNFQSRRPNTSFCFLDIRSPGLGDTAMYLCATSRGRDRSPEAFFGQGTRLTVV.

The chain joins TRBV7-2 to TRBJ1-2, with D possibly matching TRBD1 (5 bases). Germline lookup yields CDR1 SGHTA and CDR2 FQGNSA. The CDR3 runs 15 residues. V was pared by 4 bases and J by 3 bases, with 15 bases between. The CDR3 coding sequence is TGTGCCAGCAGCTCCGCTGACAGACCCCACTATGGCTACACCTTC. Residues: CASSSADRPHYGYTF.

This sequence joins TRBV6-2 or TRBV6-3 and TRBJ2-1; perhaps TRBD2 as D (7 bases). CDR3 length equals 14 residues. Per germline, CDR1 MNHEY and CDR2 SVGEGT. V was shortened by 6 bases and J by 6 bases, with 15 bases between the two germline ends. The CDR3 loop reads CASSHGGGANEQFF. The CDR3 nucleotides read TGTGCCAGCAGCCACGGAGGGGGGGCCAATGAGCAGTTCTTC.

The CDR3 loop is CASSLGTGGSQPQHF. The CDR3 region has the DNA TGTGCCAGCAGCCTCGGGACAGGGGGCAGTCAGCCCCAGCATTTT. The V call is TRBV28, the J call TRBJ1-5, with TRBD1 identical over 12 bases. CDR1 is MDHEN and CDR2 is SYDVKM in the germline V gene. CDR3 length: 15 amino acids. J gave up 6 bases and V 6 bases, and 6 bases lay outside the gene matches.

The J gene is TRBJ1-5, the V gene TRBV21-1. TRBV21-1 represents a pseudogene. This CDR3 comprises 13 residues. The CDR3 here is CASTPDSNQPQHF. The CDR3 DNA sequence: TGTGCCAGCACTCCGGACTCCAATCAGCCCCAGCATTTT.

The rearrangement links TRBV6-5 to TRBJ2-5, with 10 bases matching TRBD1. The V segment lost 7 bases and the J segment 4 bases; nucleotides outside the gene matches: 6. CDR1 MNHEY and CDR2 SVGAGI come from the germline V gene. The CDR3 covers 14 residues. CDR3 sequence: CASTGTGELETQYF. The CDR3 DNA is TGTGCCAGCACAGGGACAGGGGAATTAGAGACCCAGTACTTC.

The rearrangement uses TRBV5-1 and TRBJ2-7; 7 bases agree with TRBD1. The junction had 23 bases not matched to a gene; V was cut back by 4 bases and J by 4 bases. The CDR3 sequence is 19 residues long. CDR1 SGHRS and CDR2 YFSETQ come from the germline V gene. DNA of the CDR3: TGCGCCAGCAGCCCGGTTGGGACAGCGCTCCCCTTAGACCCATACGAGCAGTACTTC. Amino acid sequence: CASSPVGTALPLDPYEQYF.

The rearrangement uses TRBV28 and TRBJ1-4; D possibly corresponds to TRBD1 (6 bases). This CDR3 comprises 15 residues. The germline CDR1 and CDR2 sequences are MDHEN and SYDVKM. V lost 5 bases and J 0 bases, leaving 10 bases between the germline ends. This CDR3 is CASSPEGATNEKLFF. As DNA, the CDR3 is TGTGCCAGCAGTCCAGAGGGGGCAACTAATGAAAAACTGTTTTTT. The whole variable domain, filled in from reference TRBV28 and TRBJ1-4, reads DVKVTQSSRYLVKRTGEKVFLECVQDMDHENMFWYRQDPGLGLRLIYFSYDVKMKEKGDIPEGYSVSREKKERFSLILESASTNQTSMYLCASSPEGATNEKLFFGSGTQLSVL.

The chain employs TRBV5-4 and TRBJ1-2; D might be TRBD1 (6 bases). V was clipped by 2 bases and J by 8 bases, with 13 bases between them. The germline CDR1 and CDR2 sequences are SGHNT and YYREEE (reference sequence). The CDR3 length is 13 residues. CDR3 residues: CASSLWQGLGYTF. The CDR3 region has the DNA TGTGCCAGCAGCTTATGGCAGGGGCTGGGCTACACCTTC. Supplemented by reference TRBV5-4 and TRBJ1-2, the full variable domain reads ETGVTQSPTHLIKTRGQQVTLRCSSQSGHNTVSWYQQALGQGPQFIFQYYREEENGRGNFPPRFSGLQFPNYSSELNVNALELDDSALYLCASSLWQGLGYTFGSGTRLTVV.

The J gene is TRBJ2-7, the V gene TRBV7-2; 7 nucleotides match TRBD1. The length of the CDR3 is 14 residues. Germline loops: CDR1 SGHTA, CDR2 FQGNSA. V shed 1 base and J 4 bases; nucleotides not matched to a gene: 4. This chain's CDR3 is CASSLEGGGYEQYF. CDR3 DNA sequence: TGTGCCAGCAGCTTAGAAGGGGGCGGGTACGAGCAGTACTTC.

Comments on this clone: This CDR3 is also generated by other DNA sequences in the sample. The genes are TRBV9 and TRBJ2-5, with 11 bases matching TRBD2. This CDR3 has 15 residues. The trim removed 3 bases at V and 5 bases at J, leaving 6 bases unmatched. CDR1 is SGDLS and CDR2 is YYNGEE in the germline V gene. In DNA, the CDR3 is TGTGCCAGCAGCGGATTAGCGGGGGGGCCGGAGACCCAGTACTTC. Translating gives CASSGLAGGPETQYF. Filled out from reference TRBV9 and TRBJ2-5, the complete variable domain reads DSGVTQTPKHLITATGQRVTLRCSPRSGDLSVYWYQQSLDQGLQFLIQYYNGEERAKGNILERFSAQQFPDLHSELNLSSLELGDSALYFCASSGLAGGPETQYFGPGTRLLVL.

The rearrangement links TRBV19 to TRBJ2-7; TRBD1 matches 10 bases. The ends lost 5 bases at V and 2 bases at J; junction bases unmatched: 9. Looked up from germline, CDR1 is LNHDA and CDR2 is SQIVND (reference sequence). CDR3 length equals 16 residues. The CDR3 here is CASSRQKGTGAYEQYF. CDR3 sequence (DNA): TGTGCCAGTAGTCGACAGAAGGGGACAGGGGCCTACGAGCAGTACTTC.

This chain uses TRBV15 with TRBJ1-6; possible D gene TRBD1, 6 bases. Germline V gene data show CDR1 as LNHNV and CDR2 as YYDKDF (reference sequence). Trimming pared 2 bases from V and 4 bases from J, leaving 15 bases between. The CDR3 totals 17 residues. This CDR3 is CATSRPGGAGYNSPLHF. CDR3 nucleotides: TGTGCCACCAGCAGACCCGGGGGGGCCGGATATAATTCACCCCTCCACTTT.

This clone turned up a few times. The genes are TRBV7-2 and TRBJ2-7; 8 bases are shared with TRBD2. This CDR3 has 13 residues. The V gene end was trimmed by 5 bases and the J gene end by 6 bases; junction bases not matched to a gene: 6. Germline lookup yields CDR1 SGHTA and CDR2 FQGNSA. The CDR3 DNA reads TGTGCCAGCAGCCCAGGACTAGCTGGCGAGCAGTACTTC. Encoded protein: CASSPGLAGEQYF.

The genes are TRBV5-1 and TRBJ2-7; TRBD1 matches 11 bases. V lost 3 bases, J lost 9 bases, and 5 bases stayed unmatched. The CDR3 is 13 amino acids. Germline CDR1 is SGHRS and CDR2 is YFSETQ. The CDR3 sequence is CASSSGTGGLQYF. The CDR3 DNA reads TGCGCCAGCAGCTCCGGGACAGGGGGTTTGCAGTACTTC.

This clone has just a few counts. The chain recombines TRBV3-1 (or the pseudogene TRBV3-2) with TRBJ2-7; no clear D. The CDR3 loop spans 14 amino acids. V shed 3 bases and J shed 2 bases, with 11 bases lying between them. The germline gives CDR1 LGHDT, CDR2 YNNKEL (reference sequence). The CDR3 sequence is CASSHLPDTYEQYF. CDR3 coding DNA: TGTGCCAGCAGCCACCTTCCCGACACCTACGAGCAGTACTTC.

This clone has only a few counts. The gene calls are TRBV28 and TRBJ1-6; D possibly corresponds to TRBD1 (5 bases). With 8 bases removed from V and 5 bases from J, the gap between germline ends came to 16 bases. Germline CDR1 and CDR2: MDHEN and SYDVKM. The length of the CDR3 is 15 residues. CDR3 residues: CASFGGGRDNSPLHF. In DNA form, the CDR3 reads TGTGCCAGCTTCGGCGGGGGACGGGATAATTCACCCCTCCACTTT.

The V and J genes are TRBV10-3 and TRBJ2-1, with 8 bases fitting TRBD2. Trimming cost V 4 bases and J 13 bases; bases outside gene matches: 6. The CDR3 consists of 12 residues. In germline, CDR1 is ENHRY, CDR2 SYGVKD. CDR3 sequence: CAISGIAGRQFF. The CDR3 DNA follows: TGTGCCATCAGTGGGATAGCGGGGAGACAGTTCTTC.